The T cell receptor beta chain under discussion was sequenced for a study of cytomegalovirus exposure and HLA in healthy donors. Some clones are missing from TCRdb's copy, which holds only in-frame ones; the method was immunoSEQ multiplex PCR. The profile shows about 280,000 clones, around 86% of them singletons. The trim removed 0 bases at V and 4 bases at J, leaving 4 bases unmatched. CDR3 length: 14 residues. Germline values: CDR1 SGHDT, CDR2 YYEEEE. What was sequenced was PBMCs. This clonotype originated in a woman aged 18-29 years in good health and CMV-seronegative. V is TRBV5-6 and J is TRBJ2-7, with 7 bases that match TRBD1. CDR3 loop: CASSLGQGLYEQYF. In DNA form, the CDR3 reads TGTGCCAGCAGCTTGGGACAGGGATTGTACGAGCAGTACTTC.